This TCR beta chain was retrieved from a study of T-cell reconstitution after alpha-beta-depleted transplantation in children. Turning to this clonotype: Its antigen is not known.

The CDR3 totals 13 residues. Germline-derived CDR1 and CDR2 are SQVTM and ANQGSEA. Molecular barcoding with unique molecular identifiers was used for the TCRbeta library. TCRdb reprocessed the PCR reads with MiXCR, giving one entry per CDR3 protein. In the table there are fewer than 550,000 distinct CDR3 sequences, roughly 10% of which are singletons. Study observations and caveats: Some patients showed high day-60 TCRbeta diversity, which derived from surviving recipient T cells and thymic progenitors. Expanded clones from the graft, numbering several hundred, reportedly supplied alpha-beta T cells about two months after transplant. Once a year had passed after transplant, T-cell counts and diversity came mostly from newly produced T cells.

The sample consisted of PBMCs, mostly from graft donor cells, taken 180 days after TCRalphabeta/CD19-depleted stem cell transplant. The clonotype comes from a female patient under 10 years old who had a stem cell transplant for aplastic anemia, so the T cells may come from the graft donor. This chain connects TRBV29-1 to TRBJ2-7; TRBD2 is a possible D gene (6 bases). The DNA for the CDR3 is TGCAGTGTGAACATCGGGGGCTCCTACGAGCAGTACTTC. Protein product: CSVNIGGSYEQYF.